The text below deals with one T cell receptor (beta chain). This entry is derived from a study of CD8 T cells in Susac syndrome. The V and J ends lost 2 bases and 5 bases respectively, with 7 bases between them. Germline CDR1 and CDR2: LNHDA and SQIVND (reference sequence). The CDR3 extends over 13 amino acids. The healthy controls were matched to patients by age and sex. cDNA came from 0.5 to 1 ug RNA primed by random hexamers. Each CDR3 protein is one row after TCRdb ran MiXCR on the immunoSEQ multiplex PCR reads. The data contain roughly 120,000 distinct CDR3 sequences, around 94% of them seen just once; the ten biggest clones take up roughly 0.091%.

The clonotype was recovered from a human donor in good health. The sequencing sample was made of CD4+ T cells from PBMCs. This chain uses TRBV19 with TRBJ2-1; D is ambiguous. The CDR3 DNA reads TGTGCCAGTAGTATAAGTACAGACAATGAGCAGTTCTTC. Translating gives CASSISTDNEQFF.